Below, 29 T cell receptor beta chains from the same sample are listed, as sequenced in a study of T cell changes during pregnancy in multiple sclerosis. Libraries were prepared by immunoSEQ multiplex PCR; TCRdb keeps only in-frame clonotypes and omits some of them. This sample has around 39,000 clones, with over 75% found just once. The sequencing used CD8+ T cells from peripheral blood mononuclear cells, collected in the first trimester of pregnancy. Every receptor here comes from a female donor with multiple sclerosis, enrolled in a pregnancy study.

This chain joins TRBV13 and TRBJ1-1; no reliable D call. This CDR3 has 13 amino acids. V gave up 2 bases and J gave up 0 bases, with 4 bases separating them. Germline CDR1 PRHDT, CDR2 FYEKMQ (reference sequence). The chain's CDR3 is CASSLSLNTEAFF. Written as DNA, the CDR3 is TGTGCCAGCAGCTTATCTTTGAACACTGAAGCTTTCTTT.

The J gene is TRBJ1-2, the V gene TRBV7-6, with 8 bases that match TRBD1. The V gene end was trimmed by 1 base and the J gene end by 4 bases; junction bases not matched to a gene: 5. The CDR3 is 15 amino acids. The germline gives CDR1 SGHVS, CDR2 FNYEAQ. The CDR3 sequence is CASSLDQTGVYGYTF. The CDR3 DNA reads TGTGCCAGCAGCTTAGACCAGACAGGGGTCTATGGCTACACCTTC. The variable domain in full, completed from reference TRBV7-6 and TRBJ1-2, reads GAGVSQSPRYKVTKRGQDVALRCDPISGHVSLYWYRQALGQGPEFLTYFNYEAQQDKSGLPNDRFSAERPEGSISTLTIQRTEQRDSAMYRCASSLDQTGVYGYTFGSGTRLTVV.

This clone was recorded once. The rearrangement joins TRBV10-3 to TRBJ2-7; 11 bases agree with TRBD2. Germline loops: CDR1 ENHRY, CDR2 SYGVKD. With 0 bases clipped from V and 3 bases from J, the junction kept 7 bases outside the gene matches. CDR3 length: 17 residues. CDR3 sequence reads: CAISESTQLAGVYEQYF. Here the CDR3 DNA reads TGTGCCATCAGTGAGTCGACTCAACTAGCGGGGGTCTACGAGCAGTACTTC.

The chain uses TRBV12-5 and TRBJ2-1; 9 positions agree with TRBD2. V was clipped by 5 bases and J by 4 bases; unmatched bases: 15. From germline, CDR1 is LGHNT and CDR2 FRNRAP. The CDR3 sequence is 18 residues long. Written as DNA, the CDR3 is TGTGCTAGTGGTGGACTCAGCGGGGGGACCGGTGGGTACAATGAGCAGTTCTTC. Its protein is CASGGLSGGTGGYNEQFF.

This chain joins TRBV7-6 and TRBJ2-5; 10 bases align to TRBD1. The V gene's germline CDR1 is SGHVS and CDR2 FNYEAQ. Trimming removed 4 bases from V and 4 bases from J; junction bases left unmatched: 6. The CDR3 is made up of 15 amino acids. The CDR3 loop reads CASSSGTGVGETQYF. CDR3 coding DNA: TGTGCCAGCAGCTCTGGGACAGGGGTAGGAGAGACCCAGTACTTC.

The chain couples TRBV29-1 to TRBJ2-1; D is perhaps TRBD2 (5 bases). V lost 4 bases and J 2 bases, leaving 9 bases between the germline ends. CDR1 and CDR2 from the germline V gene are SQVTM and ANQGSEA. The CDR3 consists of 13 residues. CDR3 coding DNA: TGCAGCGTTGGCCTCGGGACCTACAATGAGCAGTTCTTC. It codes for CSVGLGTYNEQFF.

The chain combines TRBV6-4 with TRBJ2-1; 9 bases map to TRBD1. Trimming took 5 bases from V and 8 from J; bases not matched to a gene: 13. This CDR3 has 16 amino acids. CDR1 MRHNA and CDR2 SNTAGT come from the germline V gene. In DNA, the CDR3 is TGTGCCAGCAGTCTGGCCCTCTCAGACAGGGGGGATGAGCAGTTCTTC. Its protein is CASSLALSDRGDEQFF.

The chain employs TRBV2 and TRBJ1-5; possibly TRBD1 for D (6 bases). This CDR3 is built from 16 residues. V was pared by 6 bases and J by 5 bases, with 20 bases between. Germline loops: CDR1 SNHLY, CDR2 FYNNEI. CDR3 residues: CASRGSFGGAHQPQHF. The CDR3 DNA reads TGTGCCAGCAGGGGGAGTTTCGGGGGGGCGCATCAGCCCCAGCATTTT.

The chain has TRBV12-5 and TRBJ2-3; TRBD1 matches 8 bases. This CDR3 is 15 amino acids long. Per the germline V gene, CDR1 is LGHNT and CDR2 is FRNRAP. Trimming cost V 6 bases and J 1 base; bases outside gene matches: 6. CDR3: CASGLDRDGTDTQYF. In nucleotides, the CDR3 is TGTGCTAGTGGCCTGGACAGGGATGGCACAGATACGCAGTATTTT. The entire variable domain, with the rest obtained from reference TRBV12-5 and TRBJ2-3, is as follows: DARVTQTPRHKVTEMGQEVTMRCQPILGHNTVFWYRQTMMQGLELLAYFRNRAPLDDSGMPKDRFSAEMPDATLATLKIQPSEPRDSAVYFCASGLDRDGTDTQYFGPGTRLTVL.

Only a few counts were recorded for this clone. The J gene is TRBJ2-2, the V gene TRBV7-6, with 8 positions matching TRBD1. Germline V gene data show CDR1 as SGHVS and CDR2 as FNYEAQ. CDR3 length: 15 amino acids. V lost 3 bases and J lost 2; bases outside the gene matches: 2. The DNA for the CDR3 is TGTGCCAGCAGCTTTGACAGGGGAAACACCGGGGAGCTGTTTTTT. Amino acid sequence: CASSFDRGNTGELFF.

The chain employs TRBV12-5 and TRBJ2-1, with D maybe TRBD2 (5 bases). The germline gives CDR1 LGHNT, CDR2 FRNRAP. Trimming shortened V by 3 bases and J by 8 bases, and 5 bases separated the two germline ends. The CDR3 contains 11 residues. The CDR3 DNA sequence: TGTGCTAGTGGTTTCGGGGATGAGCAGTTCTTC. It yields the protein CASGFGDEQFF.

The J gene is TRBJ1-1, the V gene TRBV7-9, with D perhaps matching TRBD1 (6 bases). The CDR3 length is 12 residues. From germline, CDR1 is SEHNR and CDR2 FQNEAQ (reference sequence). V was clipped by 1 base and J by 6 bases, with 6 bases between them. CDR3 residues: CASSLGQAEAFF. The CDR3 region has the DNA TGTGCCAGCAGCTTAGGACAGGCTGAAGCTTTCTTT.

This clone was seen a single time. The V gene is TRBV4-2, the J gene TRBJ1-1, with TRBD1 matching over 7 bases. The V gene's germline CDR1 is LGHNA and CDR2 YNFKEQ. V trimming: 2 bases; J trimming: 10 bases; junction bases outside the gene matches: 7. The CDR3 is 13 residues long. This CDR3 is CASSQSGGAGAFF. CDR3 DNA sequence: TGTGCCAGCAGCCAATCAGGGGGTGCAGGAGCTTTCTTT.

This clone was detected once. The gene calls are TRBV19 and TRBJ1-1; D is undetermined. The CDR3 covers 11 residues. Germline-derived CDR1 and CDR2 are LNHDA and SQIVND (reference sequence). The V and J ends lost 5 bases and 7 bases respectively, with 8 bases between them. CDR3 sequence (DNA): TGTGCCAGTAGTCGAGGAGGTGAAGCTTTCTTT. This codes for CASSRGGEAFF. Based on the CDR3 plus reference TRBV19 and TRBJ1-1, the full variable domain is DGGITQSPKYLFRKEGQNVTLSCEQNLNHDAMYWYRQDPGQGLRLIYYSQIVNDFQKGDIAEGYSVSREKKESFPLTVTSAQKNPTAFYLCASSRGGEAFFGQGTRLTVV.

This sequence joins TRBV9 and TRBJ2-1; 8 bases are a match to TRBD2. After removal of 4 bases from V and 4 bases from J, the junction contained 22 bases not matched to a gene. Germline V gives CDR1 SGDLS, CDR2 YYNGEE. The CDR3 totals 20 residues. CDR3 region: CASSHNFDLTSVWPYNEQFF. The DNA of the CDR3 is TGTGCCAGCAGCCATAATTTCGACCTGACTAGCGTGTGGCCTTACAATGAGCAGTTCTTC.

The DNA of the CDR3 is TGTGCCAGCAGCTTCGGCAGGGACTATGGCTACACCTTC. This gives the protein CASSFGRDYGYTF. V is TRBV13 and J is TRBJ1-2; maybe TRBD1 (5 bases). The ends were cut back, 3 bases at V and 3 bases at J, with 8 bases in the middle. The germline gives CDR1 PRHDT, CDR2 FYEKMQ (reference sequence). The CDR3 consists of 13 residues.

CDR3 nucleotide sequence: TGTGCCAGCAGCTTACAAGCATCAGAGACCCAGTACTTC. This translates into CASSLQASETQYF. The V gene is TRBV11-1, the J gene TRBJ2-5; D call uncertain. V dropped 2 bases and J dropped 4 bases, with 8 bases sitting between them. The CDR3 covers 13 residues. From germline, CDR1 is SGHAT and CDR2 FQDESV (reference sequence).

This clone was counted once. The genes are TRBV5-6 and TRBJ2-7; D call uncertain. Trimming removed 3 bases from V and 3 bases from J, with 13 bases in between. CDR1 SGHDT and CDR2 YYEEEE come from the germline V gene. The CDR3 is 14 amino acids. The CDR3 DNA is TGTGCCAGCAGCTCTCCGATAACTGGCTACGAGCAGTACTTC. Its translation: CASSSPITGYEQYF.

The genes are TRBV19 and TRBJ2-2; maybe TRBD2 (7 bases). Germline assignment: CDR1 LNHDA and CDR2 SQIVND (reference sequence). V lost 11 bases, J lost 6 bases, and 10 bases lay in between. The CDR3 runs to 11 residues. The CDR3 DNA sequence: TGTGCCGGGGGGGGGCCCGGGGAGCTGTTTTTT. Amino acid sequence: CAGGGPGELFF.

This clone was recorded many times. The chain has TRBV6-1 and TRBJ1-2; TRBD1 is a possible D gene (6 bases). This CDR3 is 14 amino acids long. Germline V gene lookup returns CDR1 MNHNS and CDR2 SASEGT. Trimming took off 4 bases at V and 4 bases at J, with 13 bases between the two ends. The chain's CDR3 is CASSGEGHSYGYTF. The CDR3 nucleotides read TGTGCCAGCAGTGGTGAGGGACATTCCTATGGCTACACCTTC.

There are a few counts of this clone. The chain has TRBV4-3 and TRBJ1-1; D gene uncertain. Trimming took off 0 bases at V and 5 bases at J, with 7 bases between the two ends. Per germline, CDR1 LGHNA and CDR2 YSLEER. CDR3 length equals 13 residues. CDR3 sequence: CASSQEEWTEAFF. The DNA for the CDR3 is TGCGCCAGCAGCCAAGAAGAGTGGACTGAAGCTTTCTTT.

V and J are TRBV10-2 and TRBJ2-1; a possible D gene is TRBD2 (5 bases). The CDR3 contains 16 residues. V was pared by 0 bases and J by 2 bases, with 11 bases between. In germline, CDR1 is WSHSY, CDR2 SAAADI. The CDR3 is CASSESIGVPYNEQFF. In DNA form, the CDR3 reads TGCGCCAGCAGTGAGTCGATCGGGGTTCCCTACAATGAGCAGTTCTTC.

This chain joins TRBV4-1 and TRBJ1-1; D might be TRBD1 (5 bases). Germline CDR1 and CDR2: MGHRA and YSYEKL. The germline V and J ends were trimmed by 4 bases and 1 base, with 10 bases remaining between them. This CDR3 contains 14 residues. As DNA, the CDR3 is TGCGCCAGCAGCCCATTCGGACAGAACACTGAAGCTTTCTTT. Its translation is CASSPFGQNTEAFF.

The genes are TRBV4-1 and TRBJ1-5; possible D gene TRBD1, 6 bases. The V end lost 0 bases, the J end lost 8 bases, and 14 bases lay between the germline ends. The germline gives CDR1 MGHRA, CDR2 YSYEKL. The CDR3 is 15 amino acids. This chain's CDR3 is CASSQDMTGYKPQHF. The CDR3 nucleotides are TGCGCCAGCAGCCAAGATATGACAGGCTACAAGCCCCAGCATTTT.

The chain links TRBV19 to TRBJ1-4, with 8 bases lining up with TRBD1. V lost 2 bases, J lost 8 bases, and 10 bases stayed unmatched. The CDR3 is made up of 16 amino acids. Germline CDR1 and CDR2: LNHDA and SQIVND (reference sequence). The CDR3 sequence is CASSIIGGQGGEKLFF. The CDR3 coding sequence is TGTGCCAGTAGTATAATCGGCGGACAGGGAGGCGAAAAACTGTTTTTT.

The chain combines TRBV21-1 with TRBJ1-6. TRBV21-1 is a documented pseudogene. CDR3 length: 14 amino acids. The CDR3 sequence: CASRDGDYGSPLHF. The CDR3, as DNA: TGTGCCAGCAGGGACGGAGACTACGGCTCACCCCTCCACTTT.

The V call is TRBV2, the J call TRBJ1-6, with D unclear. The CDR3 is 16 residues long. Germline loops: CDR1 SNHLY, CDR2 FYNNEI. V lost 1 base and J lost 7, with 14 bases in between. The CDR3 coding sequence is TGTGCCAGCAGTGAAGTCTGGGCAGGCCGCAATTCACCCCTCCACTTT. Its protein product is CASSEVWAGRNSPLHF.

This clone was recorded only once. This chain links TRBV6-5 with TRBJ1-1; D is possibly TRBD1 (5 bases). V lost 2 bases, J lost 1 base, and 11 bases lay in between. The germline CDR1 and CDR2 sequences are MNHEY and SVGAGI. The CDR3 runs 15 residues. DNA of the CDR3: TGTGCCAGCAGTTACCTTCGACAGAGGAACACTGAAGCTTTCTTT. It translates to CASSYLRQRNTEAFF.

This clone came up once. The chain is built from TRBV14 and TRBJ1-4; TRBD1 aligns across 8 bases. There are 19 residues in the CDR3. J gave up 10 bases and V 1 base, and 20 bases lay outside the gene matches. CDR1 and CDR2 (germline): SGHDN, FVKESK. CDR3 sequence reads: CASSQVPTGEEDELGKLFF. The CDR3 nucleotides read TGTGCCAGCAGCCAAGTTCCGACAGGGGAAGAGGATGAATTAGGAAAACTGTTTTTT. The whole variable domain, remainder taken from reference TRBV14 and TRBJ1-4, is EAGVTQFPSHSVIEKGQTVTLRCDPISGHDNLYWYRRVMGKEIKFLLHFVKESKQDESGMPNNRFLAERTGGTYSTLKVQPAELEDSGVYFCASSQVPTGEEDELGKLFFGSGTQLSVL.